This T cell receptor beta chain was identified during a study of CD8+ T cells in alopecia areata. This CDR3 contains 16 residues. Germline loops: CDR1 MNHNS, CDR2 SASEGT. The V gene end was trimmed by 4 bases and the J gene end by 6 bases; junction bases not matched to a gene: 8. Study-wide points: Sharing of TCRs across patients appeared less clear than in mice, possibly for HLA-related reasons. Higher clonality and more expanded CD8+ clones appeared in lesional than normal scalp. Scalp specimens additionally yield sequences from normal skin's resident alphabeta T cells.

Reverse transcription of extracted RNA yielded cDNA, which provided the sequencing template. Repertoires were generated with immunoSEQ multiplex PCR, while TCRdb's copy carries only in-frame clones and drops some. The sample includes about 100,000 clones, almost 60% seen only once; the top ten take roughly 15%. Comments on this clone: Its cognate antigen is unknown.

As to treatment: oral pan-JAK inhibitor, 5-10 mg twice daily. The rearrangement joins TRBV6-1 to TRBJ2-1; 11 bases map to TRBD2. Sequencing used CD8+ T cells sorted from blood, obtained at approximately week 55, from a patient treated with tofacitinib. This TCR was sampled from a human donor with alopecia areata. The CDR3 bases are TGTGCCAGCAGTGTTCAACTAGCGGGGGTGGTCAATGAGCAGTTCTTC. It encodes CASSVQLAGVVNEQFF.